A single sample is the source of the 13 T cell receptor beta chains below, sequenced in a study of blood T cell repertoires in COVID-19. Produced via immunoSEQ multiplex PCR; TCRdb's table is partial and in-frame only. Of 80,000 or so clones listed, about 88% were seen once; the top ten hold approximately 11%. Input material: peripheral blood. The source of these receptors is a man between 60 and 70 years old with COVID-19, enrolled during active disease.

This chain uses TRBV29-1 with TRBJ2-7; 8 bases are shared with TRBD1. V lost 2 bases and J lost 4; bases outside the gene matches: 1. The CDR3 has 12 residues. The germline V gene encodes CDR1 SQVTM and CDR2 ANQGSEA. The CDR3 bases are TGCAGCGTTGAACAGGGGGCTTACGAGCAGTACTTC. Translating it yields CSVEQGAYEQYF.

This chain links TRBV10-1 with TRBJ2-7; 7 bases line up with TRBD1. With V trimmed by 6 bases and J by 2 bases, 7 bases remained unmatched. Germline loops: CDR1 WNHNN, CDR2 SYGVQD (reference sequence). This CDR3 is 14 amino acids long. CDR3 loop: CASSTGVPPYEQYF. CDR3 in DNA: TGCGCCAGCAGCACAGGGGTCCCCCCCTACGAGCAGTACTTC.

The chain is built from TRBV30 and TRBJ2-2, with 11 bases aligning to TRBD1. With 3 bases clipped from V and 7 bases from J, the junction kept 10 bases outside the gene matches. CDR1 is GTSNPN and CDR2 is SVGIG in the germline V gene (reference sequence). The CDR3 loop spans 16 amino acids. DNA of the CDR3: TGTGCCTGGAGGCAAACCGGGACAGGGGGTAGCGGGGAGCTGTTTTTT. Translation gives CAWRQTGTGGSGELFF.

The DNA of the CDR3 is TGTGCCAGCAGTGAAGCTTCCAGACTAGCGGGGGGTTACTACGAGCAGTACTTC. Translation gives CASSEASRLAGGYYEQYF. This sequence joins TRBV6-1 and TRBJ2-7, with 13 positions matching TRBD2. With V trimmed by 0 bases and J by 3 bases, 8 bases remained unmatched. CDR1 MNHNS and CDR2 SASEGT come from the germline V gene. The CDR3 has 18 amino acids.

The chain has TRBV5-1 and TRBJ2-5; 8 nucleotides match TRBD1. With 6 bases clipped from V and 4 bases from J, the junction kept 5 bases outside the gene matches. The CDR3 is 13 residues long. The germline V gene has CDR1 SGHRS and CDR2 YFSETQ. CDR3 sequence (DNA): TGCGCCAGCACTACAGGGGGATCAGAGACCCAGTACTTC. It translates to CASTTGGSETQYF.

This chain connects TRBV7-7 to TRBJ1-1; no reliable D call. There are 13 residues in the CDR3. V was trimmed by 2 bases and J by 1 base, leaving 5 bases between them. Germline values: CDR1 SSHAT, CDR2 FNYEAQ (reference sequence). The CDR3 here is CASSLHQNTEAFF. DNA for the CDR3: TGTGCCAGCAGCTTACATCAGAACACTGAAGCTTTCTTT.

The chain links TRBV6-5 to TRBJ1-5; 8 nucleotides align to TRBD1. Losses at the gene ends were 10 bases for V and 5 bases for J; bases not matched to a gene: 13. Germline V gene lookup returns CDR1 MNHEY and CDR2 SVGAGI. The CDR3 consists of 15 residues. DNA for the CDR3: TGTGCCACCATGGCCGGACAGGGCAGAGATCAGCCCCAGCATTTT. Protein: CATMAGQGRDQPQHF.

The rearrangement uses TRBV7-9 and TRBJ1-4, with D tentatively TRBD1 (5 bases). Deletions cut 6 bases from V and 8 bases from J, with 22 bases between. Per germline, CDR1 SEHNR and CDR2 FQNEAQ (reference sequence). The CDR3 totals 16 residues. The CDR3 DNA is TGTGCCAGCAGACCCAATTCCAGGGATTTAGGGGAAAAACTGTTTTTT. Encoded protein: CASRPNSRDLGEKLFF.

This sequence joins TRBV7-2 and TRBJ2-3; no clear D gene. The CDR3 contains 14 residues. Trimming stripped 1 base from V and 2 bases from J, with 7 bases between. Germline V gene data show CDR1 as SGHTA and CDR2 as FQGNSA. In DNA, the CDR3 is TGTGCCAGCAGCTTAGATTCCCTCACAGATACGCAGTATTTT. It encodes CASSLDSLTDTQYF.

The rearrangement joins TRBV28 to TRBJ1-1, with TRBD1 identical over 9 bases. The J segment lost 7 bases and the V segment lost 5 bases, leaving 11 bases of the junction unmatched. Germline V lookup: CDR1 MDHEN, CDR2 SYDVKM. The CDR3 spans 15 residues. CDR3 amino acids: CASSNNRGRVSEAFF. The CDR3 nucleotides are TGTGCCAGCAGTAACAACAGGGGGCGGGTTAGTGAAGCTTTCTTT.

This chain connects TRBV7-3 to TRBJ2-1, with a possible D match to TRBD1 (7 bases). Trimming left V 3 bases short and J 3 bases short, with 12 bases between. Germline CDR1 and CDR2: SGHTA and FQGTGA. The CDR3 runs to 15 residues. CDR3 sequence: CASSLGGQSYNEQFF. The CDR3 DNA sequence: TGTGCCAGCAGCTTGGGGGGACAGAGCTACAATGAGCAGTTCTTC.

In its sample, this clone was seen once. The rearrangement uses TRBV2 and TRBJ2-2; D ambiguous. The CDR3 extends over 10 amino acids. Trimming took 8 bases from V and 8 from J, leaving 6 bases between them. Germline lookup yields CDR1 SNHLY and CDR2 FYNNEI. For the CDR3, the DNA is TGTGCCAGCGCTATGGGGGAGCTGTTTTTT. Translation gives CASAMGELFF.

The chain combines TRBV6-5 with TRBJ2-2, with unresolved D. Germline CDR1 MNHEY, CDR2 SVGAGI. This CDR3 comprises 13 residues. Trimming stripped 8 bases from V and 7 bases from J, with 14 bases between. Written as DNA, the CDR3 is TGTGCCAGCGCGTTGGGCCTTAACGGGGAGCTGTTTTTT. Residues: CASALGLNGELFF.